One and the same sample provided the 5 T cell receptor beta chains below, sequenced in a study of blood T cell repertoires in COVID-19. TCRdb's copy holds only in-frame clones and misses some; the assay was immunoSEQ multiplex PCR. The data contain about 80,000 clones, approximately 90% of them seen just once; the ten biggest clones take up 5.5% to 7.5%. Sample: peripheral blood. The source is a woman aged 80 or over with acute or convalescent COVID-19.

The chain recombines TRBV5-1 with TRBJ1-1; 7 nucleotides agree with TRBD1. CDR3 size: 14 residues. CDR1 and CDR2 (germline): SGHRS, YFSETQ. V was pared by 4 bases and J by 4 bases, with 7 bases of the junction left unmatched. In DNA, the CDR3 is TGCGCCAGCAGCGTGAACAGGGGAGCCACTGAAGCTTTCTTT. Its protein product is CASSVNRGATEAFF.

Written as DNA, the CDR3 is TGCGCCAGCAGTTTTTTAGTAGCCACAGATACGCAGTATTTT. It codes for CASSFLVATDTQYF. The chain is built from TRBV5-1 and TRBJ2-3; no reliable D call. V dropped 5 bases and J dropped 2 bases, with 12 bases sitting between them. This CDR3 has 14 amino acids. The germline V gene has CDR1 SGHRS and CDR2 YFSETQ.

This clone was picked up one time. The chain has TRBV2 and TRBJ2-1; 12 bases align to TRBD2. The CDR3 contains 14 residues. The ends lost 9 bases at V and 5 bases at J; junction bases unmatched: 5. Germline assignment: CDR1 SNHLY and CDR2 FYNNEI. CDR3 protein: CARDGLAGNNEQFF. CDR3 sequence (DNA): TGTGCCAGAGACGGACTAGCGGGAAACAATGAGCAGTTCTTC. The full variable domain, rest sourced from reference TRBV2 and TRBJ2-1, is EPEVTQTPSHQVTQMGQEVILRCVPISNHLYFYWYRQILGQKVEFLVSFYNNEISEKSEIFDDQFSVERPDGSNFTLKIRSTKLEDSAMYFCARDGLAGNNEQFFGPGTRLTVL.

The V call is TRBV11-3, the J call TRBJ1-1, with TRBD1 matching 7 bases. The CDR3 is 13 residues long. Germline lookup yields CDR1 SGHNT and CDR2 YENEEA. The V gene end was trimmed by 5 bases and the J gene end by 4 bases; junction bases not matched to a gene: 4. CDR3 DNA sequence: TGTGCCAGCAGCATTCGACAGGGCACTGAAGCTTTCTTT. It specifies CASSIRQGTEAFF. The whole variable domain, filled in from reference TRBV11-3 and TRBJ1-1, reads EAGVVQSPRYKIIEKKQPVAFWCNPISGHNTLYWYLQNLGQGPELLIRYENEEAVDDSQLPKDRFSAERLKGVDSTLKIQPAELGDSAVYLCASSIRQGTEAFFGQGTRLTVV.

This sequence joins TRBV23-1 and TRBJ2-7; TRBD2 matches 8 bases. TRBV23-1 is recorded as an ORF, its role being uncertain. The CDR3 sequence is 20 residues long. V shed 4 bases, J shed 3 bases, and the junction held 23 bases outside the gene matches. In DNA form, the CDR3 reads TGCGCCAGCAGTCCCGGGGGGGGAGGGACCATTATCGTGGGAGGCTACGAGCAGTACTTC. This translates into CASSPGGGGTIIVGGYEQYF.